Reported below is one T cell receptor beta chain. TCRdb re-analyzed the 5' RACE reads; it lists each CDR3 protein once, without DNA. This listing includes 330,000 or so distinct CDR3 sequences. This CDR3 comprises 15 residues. Germline loops: CDR1 SEHNR, CDR2 FQNEAQ (reference sequence). The data derive from a study of monozygotic twins with inflammatory bowel disease. The sequenced material came from blood. This TCR derives from a human donor with ulcerative colitis or Crohn's disease, or a healthy co-twin of an affected twin (not recorded which). V is TRBV7-9 and J is TRBJ1-5; TCRdb's D gene call, TRBD1, goes unchecked for lack of DNA. The CDR3 spells CASSLKGGSNQPQHF.